Below, 4 T cell receptor beta chains from the same sample are listed, as sequenced in a study of blood T cells in healthy people across ages. Combining a sample-barcoded 5' primer with a J-beta primer mix, a second PCR ran for roughly 7 to 12 cycles. TCRdb re-called the 5' RACE reads through MiXCR, storing one row per CDR3 protein. The sample contains 650,000 to 800,000 distinct CDR3 sequences, 40% to 50% of which appear only once. Sequences were obtained from blood. Every receptor here comes from a man between 60 and 75 years old in good health.

The V and J genes are TRBV4-1 and TRBJ2-7; TRBD1 might be the D (6 bases). Germline-derived CDR1 and CDR2 are MGHRA and YSYEKL. The CDR3 is 14 amino acids. Trimming cost V 1 base and J 5 bases, with 12 bases left between them. The CDR3 region is CASSQVRGYHEQYF. The CDR3 coding sequence is TGCGCCAGCAGCCAAGTCAGGGGATACCACGAGCAGTACTTC.

The chain has TRBV3-1 and TRBJ2-5, with 7 positions matching TRBD2. CDR3 length: 16 amino acids. Germline-derived CDR1 and CDR2 are LGHDT and YNNKEL (reference sequence). V shed 6 bases, J shed 5 bases, and the junction held 15 bases outside the gene matches. CDR3 residues: CASRDGTTTVQETQYF. As DNA, the CDR3 is TGTGCCAGCAGGGACGGGACTACAACGGTCCAGGAGACCCAGTACTTC.

This chain links TRBV2 with TRBJ2-5; D might be TRBD2 (6 bases). Germline V CDR1 and CDR2: SNHLY, FYNNEI. The CDR3 has 14 residues. Trimming took 6 bases from V and 9 from J, leaving 20 bases between them. CDR3 protein: CASRERVRPGAQYF. CDR3 nucleotide sequence: TGTGCCAGCAGGGAAAGGGTCCGGCCGGGGGCCCAGTACTTC.

Remarks on this clonotype: The junction differs from germline at one of its ends, possibly a read error. The chain employs TRBV2 and TRBJ2-4; 7 nucleotides match TRBD1. CDR3 size: 17 residues. From germline, CDR1 is SNHLY and CDR2 FYNNEI. The CDR3 loop reads CASNEGTAALAKNIQYF. The CDR3 DNA reads TGTGCCAGCAATGAAGGGACAGCCGCCCTAGCCAAAAACATTCAGTACTTC.